These 8 T cell receptor beta chains came from one sample sequenced in a study of blood T cell repertoires in COVID-19. Sequencing was performed with immunoSEQ multiplex PCR; in TCRdb, only in-frame clones are kept and a portion is missing. The table lists around 150,000 clones, about 80% of them singletons. Sequencing was done on a sample of peripheral blood. Receptors were obtained from an elderly woman with acute or convalescent COVID-19.

This clone appeared a single time. The chain has TRBV7-9 and TRBJ2-2; 12 bases match TRBD1. From germline, CDR1 is SEHNR and CDR2 FQNEAQ (reference sequence). The CDR3 consists of 16 residues. J gave up 6 bases and V 7 bases, and 9 bases lay outside the gene matches. The CDR3 DNA follows: TGTGCCAGCAACTCGAAGGGACAGGGGGCCCCCGGGGAGCTGTTTTTT. Translation: CASNSKGQGAPGELFF. Using reference TRBV7-9 and TRBJ2-2 for the parts outside the CDR3, the full variable domain is DTGVSQNPRHKITKRGQNVTFRCDPISEHNRLYWYRQTLGQGPEFLTYFQNEAQLEKSRLLSDRFSAERPKGSFSTLEIQRTEQGDSAMYLCASNSKGQGAPGELFFGEGSRLTVL.

The rearrangement joins TRBV7-9 to TRBJ2-1; unclear D gene. This CDR3 is 15 amino acids long. The V end lost 7 bases, the J end lost 0 bases, and 13 bases lay between the germline ends. Germline CDR1 reads SEHNR; CDR2 reads FQNEAQ (reference sequence). The CDR3 is CASTVIQSSYNEQFF. CDR3 bases: TGTGCCAGCACCGTAATACAGAGCTCCTACAATGAGCAGTTCTTC.

The table lists this clone with a few counts. The chain uses TRBV10-1 and TRBJ2-2; 8 bases match TRBD1. The germline gives CDR1 WNHNN, CDR2 SYGVQD (reference sequence). The CDR3 totals 14 residues. J gave up 1 base and V 8 bases, and 3 bases lay outside the gene matches. The DNA for the CDR3 is TGCGCCAGCCGACAGGGGTTGAACACCGGGGAGCTGTTTTTT. Translating gives CASRQGLNTGELFF.

This chain links TRBV19 with TRBJ1-5; D unclear. CDR1 and CDR2 from the germline V gene are LNHDA and SQIVND (reference sequence). This CDR3 is 13 amino acids long. Trimming cost V 6 bases and J 2 bases, with 8 bases left between them. In DNA, the CDR3 is TGTGCCAGTAGGGACTTGGGCAATCAGCCCCAGCATTTT. Translating gives CASRDLGNQPQHF.

The chain has TRBV19 and TRBJ1-5, with TRBD1 matching over 9 bases. J lost 4 bases, V lost 9 bases, and 7 bases had no gene match. Germline V lookup: CDR1 LNHDA, CDR2 SQIVND (reference sequence). The CDR3 extends over 14 amino acids. CDR3 sequence: CASGDREENQPQHF. In nucleotides, the CDR3 is TGTGCCAGCGGGGACAGGGAAGAGAATCAGCCCCAGCATTTT.

The chain carries TRBV3-1 (or the pseudogene TRBV3-2) and TRBJ2-1, with TRBD1 matching 7 bases. Germline V CDR1 and CDR2: LGHDT, YNNKEL (reference sequence). The CDR3 contains 17 residues. The V gene end was trimmed by 3 bases and the J gene end by 5 bases; junction bases not matched to a gene: 13. DNA of the CDR3: TGTGCCAGCAGCCATCCCCTAGACAGGGAATGGGACAATGAGCAGTTCTTC. Amino acid sequence: CASSHPLDREWDNEQFF.

The chain employs TRBV25-1 and TRBJ2-1; 12 bases align to TRBD2. V trimming: 4 bases; J trimming: 7 bases; junction bases outside the gene matches: 8. Germline CDR1 is MGHDK and CDR2 is SYGVNS. The CDR3 runs 16 residues. The CDR3 sequence: CASSVPTSGGLNEQFF. In DNA form, the CDR3 reads TGTGCCAGCAGTGTCCCGACTAGCGGGGGTCTAAATGAGCAGTTCTTC.

The J gene is TRBJ2-1, the V gene TRBV5-4, with a possible D match to TRBD1 (5 bases). CDR3 size: 15 residues. The V gene lost 0 bases and the J gene lost 3 bases, with 10 bases spanning the gap. Per germline, CDR1 SGHNT and CDR2 YYREEE (reference sequence). CDR3: CASSLDGQGYNEQFF. CDR3 coding DNA: TGTGCCAGCAGCTTGGATGGCCAGGGCTACAATGAGCAGTTCTTC.